This T cell receptor (beta chain) was recovered during a study of blood T cell repertoires in COVID-19. The CDR3 consists of 17 residues. With V trimmed by 2 bases and J by 3 bases, 10 bases remained unmatched. Germline CDR1 and CDR2: SGHTA and FQGNSA. The table came from immunoSEQ multiplex PCR; TCRdb's copy has only in-frame clones and leaves some out. The sample has 250,000 to 300,000 clones, around 80% seen once; the top ten hold 5%. Sequenced sample: PBMCs or T cells enriched from blood (not recorded which). This TCR was recovered from a man between 40 and 49 years old who had been exposed to COVID-19. This chain connects TRBV7-2 to TRBJ2-1; 7 positions match TRBD2. The CDR3 region has the DNA TGTGCCAGCAGCTTAACAGTGGGAGGGCCGGGCTACAATGAGCAGTTCTTC. Encoded protein: CASSLTVGGPGYNEQFF.